These T cell receptor beta chains were read from a single sample in a study of response to subunit inactivated influenza vaccine. TCRdb recomputed calls from the RT-PCR reads with MiXCR, one row per CDR3 protein. In the table there are hundreds of thousands of distinct CDR3 sequences, about 25% of which are singletons. The sample was CD4+ T cells sorted from PBMCs, taken 5 days after vaccination. Source of these receptors: a man aged 45 to 65 who received an inactivated influenza vaccine. CDR3s include the opening cysteine and the closing phenylalanine or tryptophan. D genes are given only for firm matches. The size field is filled for only some rows; it gives once, few, many or a size class.

clone size	V gene	J gene	CDR3 length	D gene	CDR3 DNA	CDR3 protein
.	TRBV4-3	TRBJ2-7	15	TRBD1	TGCGCCAGCAGCCAAGACCCGGGACAGGGGGTTCAGCAGTACTTC	CASSQDPGQGVQQYF
.	TRBV9	TRBJ2-7	15	.	TGTGCCAGCAGCTCAAGCACTAGCTGGTCCTACGAGCAGTACTTC	CASSSSTSWSYEQYF
few	TRBV7-9	TRBJ2-2	14	.	TGTGCCAGCAGCTTTCAGGAGAGGACCGGGGAGCTGTTTTTT	CASSFQERTGELFF
few	TRBV18	TRBJ2-1	14	TRBD2	TGTGCCAGCTCACAGGGACTAGCGGGGAATGAGCAGTTCTTC	CASSQGLAGNEQFF
few	TRBV9	TRBJ2-3	15	TRBD1	TGTGCCAGCAGCGTAGGGGGACAGACAACAGATACGCAGTATTTT	CASSVGGQTTDTQYF
.	TRBV12-3/TRBV12-4	TRBJ1-6	13	TRBD1	TGTGCCAGCACCGGACAGGTTCTGTCACCCCTCCACTTT	CASTGQVLSPLHF
few	TRBV29-1	TRBJ1-4	14	.	TGCAGCGTTGTTTTCCAAGGTGGTATGGAAAAACTGTTTTTT	CSVVFQGGMEKLFF
.	TRBV7-9	TRBJ2-1	16	.	TGTGCCAGCAGCTCCTTTGGACAGACTTCCTACAATGAGCAGTTCTTC	CASSSFGQTSYNEQFF
.	TRBV5-1	TRBJ2-3	15	.	TGCGCCAGCAGCTTGGACGGGGCGGGCACAGATACGCAGTATTTT	CASSLDGAGTDTQYF
.	TRBV11-2	TRBJ2-2	17	.	TGTGCCAGCAGCTTAGACGGTAGGGCGGCGAACACCGGGGAGCTGTTTTTT	CASSLDGRAANTGELFF
many	TRBV5-5	TRBJ2-2	14	.	TGTGCCAGCCACAGGAGGTCCTCCACCGGGGAGCTGTTTTTT	CASHRRSSTGELFF
few	TRBV5-1	TRBJ1-2	14	.	TGCGCCAGCAGCTTGTCGGGATCAAGGAATGGCTACACCTTC	CASSLSGSRNGYTF
.	TRBV10-3	TRBJ1-6	16	.	TGTGCCATCAGTGAGTCCTCAGGATCCCTCGGTTCACCCCTCCACTTT	CAISESSGSLGSPLHF
.	TRBV6-2/TRBV6-3	TRBJ1-5	16	.	TGTGCCAGCAGACCTCATGGACCGTCAGGCAATCAGCCCCAGCATTTT	CASRPHGPSGNQPQHF
.	TRBV5-1	TRBJ2-2	15	.	TGCGCCAGCAGCGGTAGCGCTAGAGACACCGGGGAGCTGTTTTTT	CASSGSARDTGELFF
.	TRBV4-2	TRBJ2-1	16	TRBD2	TGTGCCAGCAGCCCACAAGGTAGCGGGAGGGGCAATGAGCAGTTCTTC	CASSPQGSGRGNEQFF
.	TRBV4-1	TRBJ2-3	13	.	TGCGCCAGCAGCCGCCCGGGCACAGATACGCAGTATTTT	CASSRPGTDTQYF
few	TRBV6-5	TRBJ2-5	13	.	TGTGCCAGCAGTTATGGACTTATCGAGACCCAGTACTTC	CASSYGLIETQYF
few	TRBV5-1	TRBJ2-2	15	.	TGCGCCAGCAGCTTGGCGGACAGACCTACCGGGGAGCTGTTTTTT	CASSLADRPTGELFF
.	TRBV10-3	TRBJ1-5	15	TRBD1	TGTGCCATCAAAGGGGGGACAGGGGACAATCAGCCCCAGCATTTT	CAIKGGTGDNQPQHF
.	TRBV12-3/TRBV12-4	TRBJ2-7	15	TRBD2	TGTGCCAGCAGTTTATCACTAGCGGGTAGCTACGAGCAGTACTTC	CASSLSLAGSYEQYF
.	TRBV7-2	TRBJ1-6	16	TRBD1	TGTGCCAGCAGCTTTCTCAGGGGGTCCTATAATTCACCCCTCCACTTT	CASSFLRGSYNSPLHF
.	TRBV20-1	TRBJ2-6	15	.	TGCAGTGCTAGGGACATGAGCTCTGGGGCCAACGTCCTGACTTTC	CSARDMSSGANVLTF
.	TRBV29-1	TRBJ2-5	13	.	TGCAGCGTAGCCCGACAGCTTCAAGAGACCCAGTACTTC	CSVARQLQETQYF
.	TRBV27	TRBJ2-1	17	.	TGTGCCAGCAGTTTATCCCAAGCGGTCCGCTCCTACAATGAGCAGTTCTTC	CASSLSQAVRSYNEQFF
.	TRBV12-3/TRBV12-4	TRBJ2-7	13	.	TGTGCCAGCAGTTTTTCCGGGGCCTACGAGCAGTACTTC	CASSFSGAYEQYF
.	TRBV4-2	TRBJ1-1	14	TRBD1	TGTGCCAGCAGCCTGTACCAGGGGGACACTGAAGCTTTCTTT	CASSLYQGDTEAFF
many	TRBV6-2/TRBV6-3	TRBJ2-2	13	TRBD2	TGCGCCAGCAGACCGGGGGGGACCGGGGAGCTGTTTTTT	CASRPGGTGELFF
many	TRBV4-3	TRBJ2-6	14	.	TGTGCCAGCAGCCGGAGCTCTGGGGCCAACGTCCTGACTTTC	CASSRSSGANVLTF
.	TRBV14	TRBJ2-5	13	.	TGTGCCAGCAGCCAAGTCGAGAGGGAGACCCAGTACTTC	CASSQVERETQYF
few	TRBV5-1	TRBJ2-7	12	.	TGCGCCAGCAGCCACGAGGGGAACGAGCAGTACTTC	CASSHEGNEQYF
once	TRBV12-3/TRBV12-4	TRBJ2-1	13	.	TGTGCCAGCAGTTTATGGGGCACCTACGAGCAGTTCTTC	CASSLWGTYEQFF
.	TRBV12-3/TRBV12-4	TRBJ2-3	18	.	TGTGCCAGCAGTTCGACGTACCCCCGTCACAGGCTCACAGATACGCAGTATTTT	CASSSTYPRHRLTDTQYF
few	TRBV20-1	TRBJ2-2	13	TRBD2	TGCAGTGCTAGTCGGGAGGGCGGCGGGGAGCTGTTTTTT	CSASREGGGELFF
.	TRBV20-1	TRBJ1-1	13	.	TGCAGTGCGCCGCGGGGGGCGAACACTGAAGCTTTCTTT	CSAPRGANTEAFF
.	TRBV11-2	TRBJ2-7	16	TRBD2	TGTGCCAGCAACGTAAGACTAGCGGGGGACTTCTACGAGCAGTACTTC	CASNVRLAGDFYEQYF
few	TRBV20-1	TRBJ2-3	10	.	TGCAGTGCTCCGACAGATACGCAGTATTTT	CSAPTDTQYF
.	TRBV20-1	TRBJ2-5	15	TRBD2	TGCAGTGCTAGGGACCCGGGACTAGCGGCAGAGACCCAGTACTTC	CSARDPGLAAETQYF
.	TRBV2	TRBJ2-2	18	TRBD2	TGTGCCAGCAGTTCAAGACTAGCGGGAGTGCTCCGCACCGGGGAGCTGTTTTTT	CASSSRLAGVLRTGELFF
.	TRBV6-2/TRBV6-3	TRBJ1-1	17	.	TGTGCCAGCAGTTACGTGTACCAGGGGACCATGAACACTGAAGCTTTCTTT	CASSYVYQGTMNTEAFF
many	TRBV3-1	TRBJ2-7	15	TRBD1	TGTGCCAGCAGCCAAGGAGGGACAGGGAGGTACGAGCAGTACTTC	CASSQGGTGRYEQYF
.	TRBV25-1	TRBJ2-3	14	TRBD2	TGTGCCAGCAAGACTAGCGGGAGGACAGATACGCAGTATTTT	CASKTSGRTDTQYF
few	TRBV30	TRBJ2-1	14	.	TGTGCCTGGGGCTCGAGACCGCTCTACAATGAGCAGTTCTTC	CAWGSRPLYNEQFF
.	TRBV11-2	TRBJ2-3	16	TRBD2	TGTGCCAGCAGACGTGTTGGCGGGAGGGCCGCAGATACGCAGTATTTT	CASRRVGGRAADTQYF
.	TRBV20-1	TRBJ2-7	17	TRBD2	TGCAGTGCTAGGCCAGTCGGCCAGCGGGAGGGAGTCTACGAGCAGTACTTC	CSARPVGQREGVYEQYF
few	TRBV7-9	TRBJ1-6	14	.	TGTGCCAGCAGCGCAGTACAGGGAGGCTCACCCCTCCACTTT	CASSAVQGGSPLHF
once	TRBV29-1	TRBJ2-1	15	TRBD1	TGCAGCGTTGTAGTTCAGGGGGACTCCTACAATGAGCAGTTCTTC	CSVVVQGDSYNEQFF
few	TRBV2	TRBJ2-1	14	TRBD2	TGTGCCAGCACACCTAGCGGGAGTAACCATGAGCAGTTCTTC	CASTPSGSNHEQFF
few	TRBV4-2	TRBJ2-7	15	TRBD1	TGTGCCAGCAGCCAAGGGACAGGGGGCTACCACGAGCAGTACTTC	CASSQGTGGYHEQYF
.	TRBV20-1	TRBJ1-2	14	.	TGCAGTGCTAGAGATGGCGGACAGCCCTATGGCTACACCTTC	CSARDGGQPYGYTF
.	TRBV6-5	TRBJ2-5	17	TRBD2	TGTGCCAGCAGTTACACTGCCGCTAGCGGGGGGCCAGAGACCCAGTACTTC	CASSYTAASGGPETQYF
.	TRBV6-6	TRBJ2-1	13	.	TGTGCCGGGGCCAGAGGTCCCTGGGGTGAGCAGTTCTTC	CAGARGPWGEQFF
few	TRBV9	TRBJ2-5	14	.	TGTGCCAGCAGCGTAGATCAGGCTGGGGAGACCCAGTACTTC	CASSVDQAGETQYF
.	TRBV4-2	TRBJ1-5	15	.	TGTGCCAGCAGCCAAGAAATCGGCAGCAATCAGCCCCAGCATTTT	CASSQEIGSNQPQHF